The 21 T cell receptor beta chains in this list originate from one sample, sequenced in a study of neurological immune-mediated disorders. Time point specified: longitudinal time-point 2. TCRdb used MiXCR to reprocess the 5' RACE reads, holding one entry per CDR3 protein. This sample carries roughly 98,000 distinct CDR3 sequences, around 13% of them seen once, and the ten largest clones take about 5%. The sequenced material came from PBMCs. These receptors came from a female donor with HTLV-1-associated myelopathy (HAM/TSP).

This clonotype was seen ten or more times. The chain employs TRBV27 and TRBJ2-7; 8 nucleotides align to TRBD1. Germline V gene lookup returns CDR1 MNHEY and CDR2 SMNVEV (reference sequence). The V and J ends lost 0 bases and 2 bases, in that order; junction bases with no gene match: 0. The CDR3 loop spans 14 amino acids. For the CDR3, the DNA is TGTGCCAGCAGTTTATCCAGGGGGCCCTACGAGCAGTACTTC. It codes for CASSLSRGPYEQYF.

This clonotype was detected many times. The chain combines TRBV20-1 with TRBJ2-1; D is possibly TRBD1 (6 bases). The length of the CDR3 is 14 residues. CDR1 is DFQATT and CDR2 is SNEGSKA in the germline V gene (reference sequence). The V and J ends lost 0 bases and 7 bases respectively, with 13 bases between them. The DNA for the CDR3 is TGCAGTGCTAGAGATTGGGGCAGGGGTAATGAGCAGTTCTTC. It codes for CSARDWGRGNEQFF.

This rearrangement joins TRBV5-1 to TRBJ2-2; 8 bases align to TRBD2. The CDR3 totals 16 residues. V gave up 0 bases and J gave up 6 bases; unmatched junction bases: 7. In germline, CDR1 is SGHRS, CDR2 YFSETQ. This chain's CDR3 is CASSLAGLAASGELFF. CDR3 nucleotides: TGCGCCAGCAGCTTGGCCGGACTAGCTGCTTCCGGGGAGCTGTTTTTT.

In this sample, this clonotype turned up many times. The V and J genes are TRBV27 and TRBJ2-3; the D gene is possibly TRBD1 (6 bases). Trimming stripped 8 bases from V and 3 bases from J, with 15 bases between. CDR3 length: 14 amino acids. Looked up from germline, CDR1 is MNHEY and CDR2 is SMNVEV (reference sequence). CDR3 bases: TGTGCCAGCTTTCGTCAGGGGCCGACAGATACGCAGTATTTT. Translated: CASFRQGPTDTQYF.

Notes on this clonotype: This may be a read error: a much more frequent sequence differs by one nucleotide. This chain uses TRBV7-3 with TRBJ2-2, with D perhaps matching TRBD1 (6 bases). The V gene's germline CDR1 is SGHTA and CDR2 FQGTGA. The CDR3 runs 14 residues. This CDR3 reads CASSRDTNTRELFF. CDR3 DNA sequence: TGTGCCAGCAGCCGGGACACCAACACCAGGGAGCTGTTTTTT.

At least ten counts were recorded for this clonotype. The chain recombines TRBV30 with TRBJ2-3, with unresolved D. Trimming shortened V by 0 bases and J by 5 bases, and 3 bases separated the two germline ends. In germline, CDR1 is GTSNPN, CDR2 SVGIG (reference sequence). The CDR3 is 11 amino acids. The CDR3 DNA sequence: TGTGCCTGGAGTGTACAAGATACGCAGTATTTT. It specifies CAWSVQDTQYF.

The chain links TRBV4-1 to TRBJ2-5; D remains unclear. The CDR3 extends over 14 amino acids. Germline CDR1 MGHRA, CDR2 YSYEKL. The V gene lost 1 base and the J gene lost 0 bases, with 6 bases spanning the gap. This CDR3 is CASSQVINQETQYF. The CDR3, as DNA: TGCGCCAGCAGCCAAGTTATTAACCAAGAGACCCAGTACTTC.

This clonotype was seen many times. The chain uses TRBV5-1 and TRBJ2-5; 7 bases are shared with TRBD1. Trimming removed 3 bases from V and 6 bases from J; junction bases left unmatched: 11. Germline V gene sequence: CDR1 SGHRS, CDR2 YFSETQ. CDR3 length equals 15 residues. The CDR3 spells CASSSDPTGVKTQYF. The CDR3 DNA reads as TGCGCCAGCAGCTCGGACCCCACAGGGGTGAAGACCCAGTACTTC.

In this sample, this clonotype turned up many times. The rearrangement joins TRBV20-1 to TRBJ2-3; D not resolved. The CDR3 consists of 12 residues. V gave up 3 bases and J gave up 1 base, with 5 bases separating them. Germline-derived CDR1 and CDR2 are DFQATT and SNEGSKA (reference sequence). CDR3 sequence reads: CSASPGTDTQYF. CDR3 in DNA: TGCAGTGCTAGCCCGGGCACAGATACGCAGTATTTT.

This clonotype was observed at least ten times. This chain links TRBV3-1 with TRBJ2-7; TRBD1 aligns across 11 bases. Germline CDR1 LGHDT, CDR2 YNNKEL (reference sequence). With 4 bases clipped from V and 2 bases from J, the junction kept 4 bases outside the gene matches. The CDR3 covers 15 residues. This CDR3 is CASSPDRGRTYEQYF. The CDR3 DNA is TGTGCCAGCAGCCCGGACAGGGGGCGAACCTACGAGCAGTACTTC.

The V call is TRBV6-5, the J call TRBJ2-5; D is unclear. The CDR3 has 12 residues. The germline gives CDR1 MNHEY, CDR2 SVGAGI. The germline V and J ends were trimmed by 0 bases and 8 bases, with 7 bases remaining between them. The CDR3 loop is CASSYSGQTQYF. CDR3 coding DNA: TGTGCCAGCAGTTACTCTGGGCAAACCCAGTACTTC.

This clonotype showed up many times. The rearrangement uses TRBV4-1 and TRBJ2-1; D remains ambiguous. CDR1 is MGHRA, CDR2 YSYEKL, per germline. The CDR3 consists of 14 residues. V was shortened by 0 bases and J by 14 bases, with 17 bases between the two germline ends. CDR3 sequence: CASSQEGEGLVKFF. The CDR3 DNA reads TGCGCCAGCAGCCAAGAAGGCGAAGGCTTGGTGAAGTTCTTC.

This clonotype has a count of ten or more. The chain uses TRBV5-1 and TRBJ1-2; TRBD1 might be the D (6 bases). This CDR3 comprises 16 residues. Germline CDR1 and CDR2: SGHRS and YFSETQ. Trimming removed 0 bases at V and 4 bases at J, with 16 bases between. CDR3 coding DNA: TGCGCCAGCAGCTTGGTTGGGAACAGGGCCTCCTATGGCTACACCTTC. The encoded protein is CASSLVGNRASYGYTF.

This clonotype was seen many times. This chain connects TRBV28 to TRBJ1-2; perhaps TRBD1 as D (5 bases). CDR3 size: 15 residues. Germline V gene lookup returns CDR1 MDHEN and CDR2 SYDVKM. Trimming left V 3 bases short and J 4 bases short, with 15 bases between. The CDR3 protein is CASSFPRGVSYGYTF. The DNA for the CDR3 is TGTGCCAGCAGTTTCCCTCGGGGGGTTAGCTATGGCTACACCTTC.

V usage is TRBV7-9 and J usage is TRBJ2-2, with 7 bases aligning to TRBD1. CDR3 length: 15 amino acids. CDR1 SEHNR and CDR2 FQNEAQ come from the germline V gene (reference sequence). The ends lost 7 bases at V and 0 bases at J; junction bases unmatched: 5. This CDR3 reads CASTLQGANTGELFF. Here the CDR3 DNA reads TGTGCCAGCACCCTCCAGGGGGCGAACACCGGGGAGCTGTTTTTT.

At least ten counts were recorded for this clonotype. The V gene is TRBV9, the J gene TRBJ1-2; 8 bases are a match to TRBD1. The V gene's germline CDR1 is SGDLS and CDR2 YYNGEE. With V trimmed by 4 bases and J by 4 bases, 9 bases remained unmatched. This CDR3 has 15 amino acids. CDR3: CASSPSQGAVYGYTF. The DNA of the CDR3 is TGTGCCAGCAGCCCTAGCCAGGGGGCTGTCTATGGCTACACCTTC.

This clonotype was seen repeatedly, ten times or more. The genes are TRBV20-1 and TRBJ2-5, with 9 bases matching TRBD2. Germline V gene lookup returns CDR1 DFQATT and CDR2 SNEGSKA (reference sequence). The CDR3 is made up of 15 amino acids. The J segment lost 7 bases and the V segment lost 1 base, leaving 10 bases of the junction unmatched. Here the CDR3 DNA reads TGCAGTGCTAGAGTCCCTAGCGGGGTGGGGGGGACCCAGTACTTC. Its translation is CSARVPSGVGGTQYF.

This clonotype occurred many times. The chain employs TRBV5-5 and TRBJ2-6, with unresolved D. The length of the CDR3 is 15 residues. V was clipped by 7 bases and J by 0 bases, with 11 bases between them. Germline CDR1 SGHKS, CDR2 YYEKEE (reference sequence). CDR3 bases: TGTGCCAGCGCATTTCGAGTCTCTGGGGCCAACGTCCTGACTTTC. The encoded protein is CASAFRVSGANVLTF.

V is TRBV2 and J is TRBJ2-7, with a possible D match to TRBD2 (6 bases). CDR1 and CDR2 (germline): SNHLY, FYNNEI. Trimming cost V 3 bases and J 2 bases, with 8 bases left between them. The CDR3 sequence is 13 residues long. CDR3 bases: TGTGCCAGCAGTGAGACTAGAACCTACGAGCAGTACTTC. Protein product: CASSETRTYEQYF.

This clonotype has ten or more counts. V is TRBV27 and J is TRBJ2-5; D possibly corresponds to TRBD1 (6 bases). Germline loops: CDR1 MNHEY, CDR2 SMNVEV (reference sequence). The CDR3 sequence is 13 residues long. V was pared by 7 bases and J by 1 base, with 10 bases between. The CDR3 region has the DNA TGTGCCAGCAAGCGCAGGGGCCAAGAGACCCAGTACTTC. Protein product: CASKRRGQETQYF.

As for this clonotype: At one end the junction does not follow the germline gene, possibly because of a read error. This chain joins TRBV5-6 and TRBJ2-7, with D tentatively TRBD1 or TRBD2 (5 bases each). This CDR3 region has 12 residues. Germline CDR1 reads SGHDT; CDR2 reads YYEEEE. The CDR3 loop reads CANSLGTYQQYF. In DNA, the CDR3 is TGTGCCAACAGCCTTGGGACCTACCAGCAGTACTTC.